Following are 9 T cell receptor beta chains from one sample sequenced in a study of cytomegalovirus exposure and HLA in healthy donors. In the PCR, 60 Vbeta and 13 Jbeta primers were used. Using immunoSEQ multiplex PCR, the repertoire was profiled, and TCRdb retains in-frame clones only, with some absent. The repertoire holds over 70,000 clones, with less than 80% as singletons. Sample: PBMCs. The receptors originated from a male donor in good health and CMV-seronegative.

CDR3 nucleotides: TGTGCCTGGAGTGTAGGGGAATATGGCTACACCTTC. This sequence encodes CAWSVGEYGYTF. The rearrangement uses TRBV30 and TRBJ1-2; weak D call: TRBD1 (5 bases). V shed 0 bases and J shed 5 bases, with 7 bases lying between them. This CDR3 comprises 12 residues. Germline V lookup: CDR1 GTSNPN, CDR2 SVGIG (reference sequence).

This sequence joins TRBV18 and TRBJ1-5; 7 bases map to TRBD1. This CDR3 spans 17 amino acids. V shed 6 bases, J shed 9 bases, and the junction held 20 bases outside the gene matches. CDR1 is KGHSH, CDR2 LQKENI, per germline. The CDR3 nucleotides read TGTGCCAGCTCCTTAAGTACGTGGCAGGGGGGATCATCGCCCCAGCATTTT. It encodes CASSLSTWQGGSSPQHF.

The chain recombines TRBV4-3 with TRBJ2-5; D is perhaps TRBD1 (6 bases). Germline values: CDR1 LGHNA, CDR2 YSLEER. The CDR3 is made up of 16 amino acids. V dropped 3 bases and J dropped 2 bases, with 16 bases sitting between them. CDR3 nucleotide sequence: TGCGCCAGCAGCCAGATGGCTGGACAGAGTCAAGAGACCCAGTACTTC. Amino acids: CASSQMAGQSQETQYF.

The chain combines TRBV2 with TRBJ1-5; D is unclear. The CDR3 length is 14 residues. Germline-derived CDR1 and CDR2 are SNHLY and FYNNEI. Trimming pared 5 bases from V and 4 bases from J, leaving 12 bases between. CDR3 in amino acids: CASSRRDRNQPQHF. Written as DNA, the CDR3 is TGTGCCAGCAGTAGGAGGGATCGAAATCAGCCCCAGCATTTT.

This chain joins TRBV25-1 and TRBJ1-2, with D possibly matching TRBD1 (6 bases). This CDR3 region has 12 residues. Germline-derived CDR1 and CDR2 are MGHDK and SYGVNS. V was cut by 5 bases and J by 4 bases, with 8 bases left in between. Here the CDR3 reads CASSTTGYGYTF. The CDR3 DNA is TGTGCCAGCAGTACGACAGGCTATGGCTACACCTTC.

This clone was counted a single time. The V gene is TRBV6-1, the J gene TRBJ2-1, with D tentatively TRBD2 (6 bases). The CDR3 consists of 14 residues. Germline CDR1 MNHNS, CDR2 SASEGT. Trimming shortened V by 1 base and J by 10 bases, and 14 bases separated the two germline ends. In DNA, the CDR3 is TGTGCCAGCAGTGAAGGACTAGGATGGAACGAGCAGTTCTTC. Encoded protein: CASSEGLGWNEQFF.

The chain has TRBV15 and TRBJ1-2, with D unresolved. The CDR3 extends over 13 amino acids. V lost 0 bases and J 8 bases, leaving 10 bases between the germline ends. From germline, CDR1 is LNHNV and CDR2 YYDKDF (reference sequence). The CDR3 DNA follows: TGTGCCACCAGCAGAGATATAAGGGAGGGCTACACCTTC. It is translated as CATSRDIREGYTF.

V usage is TRBV10-3 and J usage is TRBJ1-1; 7 bases are shared with TRBD1. The J segment lost 1 base and the V segment lost 4 bases, leaving 18 bases of the junction unmatched. This CDR3 is built from 19 residues. Germline CDR1 ENHRY, CDR2 SYGVKD. This CDR3 reads CAISGPQRSLQGSNTEAFF. The CDR3 nucleotides read TGTGCCATCAGTGGACCCCAGCGAAGTTTACAGGGGTCGAACACTGAAGCTTTCTTT.

This chain links TRBV6-6 with TRBJ1-2; possibly TRBD1 for D (6 bases). Trimming left V 6 bases short and J 0 bases short, with 17 bases between. CDR3 length equals 16 residues. Germline CDR1 MNHNY, CDR2 SVGAGI (reference sequence). CDR3 DNA sequence: TGTGCCAGCAGACCGCCTGGGGCAGGGGCTAACTATGGCTACACCTTC. Protein product: CASRPPGAGANYGYTF.